This note documents a single T cell receptor beta chain sequence. These data originate in a study of blood T cell repertoires in COVID-19. For the study at large: Collection of acute and convalescent COVID-19 samples took place in the United States, Italy and Spain. PBMCs, B-cell-depleted T cells, or T cells were the source of the cDNA or gDNA that made up the material.

The germline gives CDR1 SQVTM, CDR2 ANQGSEA. The CDR3 has 13 amino acids. V was clipped by 5 bases and J by 0 bases, with 11 bases between them. Original handling: Amplification of reference gene primers was used by the study to estimate nucleated cell counts. Clones were sequenced by immunoSEQ multiplex PCR, and TCRdb holds only the in-frame ones, with some missing. That table gives V, J and clone size, and the DNA gave D and trimming. This table has about 50,000 clones, about 84% appearing once. This chain uses TRBV29-1 with TRBJ2-7, with D perhaps TRBD2 (5 bases). This TCR came from a woman aged 55-69 years with acute or convalescent COVID-19. The sample consisted of peripheral blood. The CDR3 bases are TGCAGCGTTAAAAGTACTAGCTCCTACGAGCAGTACTTC. Residues: CSVKSTSSYEQYF.